These T cell receptor beta chains were read from a single sample in a study of cytomegalovirus exposure and HLA in healthy donors. Method: immunoSEQ multiplex PCR; TCRdb's copy keeps in-frame clones and lacks some. This table has over 150,000 clones, 80% appearing once. Source material: PBMCs. The receptors come from a young man in good health and CMV-seronegative. Both conserved end residues are part of each CDR3. Fields, in order: J gene, V gene, CDR3 protein.

TRBJ2-7,TRBV28,CASSFAGGPYEQYF
TRBJ1-2,TRBV27,CASSAQGGRVRGYTF
TRBJ1-5,TRBV6-1,CASSTTGAHQPQHF
TRBJ1-1,TRBV6-5,CASGTGGDAFF
TRBJ1-2,TRBV2,CASKTGTGIVYGYTF
TRBJ2-7,TRBV2,CASSEEAGGGYEQYF
TRBJ2-7,TRBV27,CASRAGTGLYEQYF
TRBJ2-2,TRBV7-3,CASSLVWTSGTGELFF
TRBJ2-1,TRBV7-9,CASSPPSGNEQFF
TRBJ2-5,TRBV10-3,CAIRDTSGRVETQYF
TRBJ1-3,TRBV18,CASSPGRRSSGNTIYF
TRBJ1-6,TRBV19,CASSRSSYNSPLHF
TRBJ1-1,TRBV25-1,CASSAQGATEAFF
TRBJ2-1,TRBV2,CASRRATSGSSYNEQFF
TRBJ2-3,TRBV12-5,CASALLLGTPDGTDTQYF
-,TRBV5-1,CASSLRQGNYYEQYF
TRBJ2-1,TRBV7-6,CASSLEAGGSSYNEQFF
TRBJ1-2,TRBV9,CASSVGGQANYGYTF
TRBJ2-7,TRBV28,CASNADSYEQYF
TRBJ2-1,TRBV6-6,CASIKAPGLADNEQFF
TRBJ1-6,TRBV19,CASSTGTGGGSPLHF
TRBJ1-2,TRBV25-1,CASEPGGAYGYTF
TRBJ1-4,TRBV2,CASLSRATNEKLFF
TRBJ1-1,TRBV9,CASSADRVNTEAFF
TRBJ1-3,TRBV18,CASSPTQGSGNTIYF
TRBJ2-7,TRBV29-1,CSVEWPSSYEQYF
TRBJ2-6,TRBV11-3,CASSRTGGLSGANVLTF
TRBJ1-2,TRBV27,CASSLRRYYGYTF
TRBJ1-1,TRBV5-6,CASSYTGFEAFF
TRBJ2-2,TRBV7-9,CSSSLSASTGELFF
TRBJ1-2,TRBV7-8,CASSLVLGLGANYGYTF
TRBJ2-7,TRBV27,CASSGHSRGQGAGEQYF
TRBJ2-2,TRBV5-4,CASSLYPRGTRGRELFF
TRBJ1-2,TRBV6-4,CASSDRGASLGGYTF
TRBJ2-1,TRBV13,CASSIGQVSYNEQFF
TRBJ2-2,TRBV28,CASSLWGAGGYTGELFF
TRBJ2-1,TRBV2,CASRDVAGYNEQFF
TRBJ2-5,TRBV5-6,CASTFSQETQYF
TRBJ2-1,TRBV10-1,CATSGGAPYNEQFF
TRBJ2-7,TRBV7-9,CASSSTSLDRKNGYEQYF
TRBJ2-7,TRBV7-9,CASSFWPLHEQYF
TRBJ1-6,TRBV7-2,CASSAGTGGRVYNSPLHF
TRBJ1-5,TRBV27,CASRAVRGNQPQHF
TRBJ2-1,TRBV7-3,CASSLGTDEQFF
TRBJ2-7,TRBV27,CASSLGSGGRTSGRRSYEQYF
TRBJ2-7,TRBV27,CASSSGLAGVYEQYF
TRBJ1-5,TRBV6-1,CASSGGTGLKPQHF
TRBJ1-1,TRBV29-1,CSVELQDRTRTEAFF